A selection of T cell receptor beta chains follows, all from one sample in a study of T-cell reconstitution after alpha-beta-depleted transplantation in children. MiXCR, run by TCRdb on the PCR reads, gives a single entry per CDR3 protein. The table lists around 100,000 distinct CDR3 sequences, 9% to 12% of them singletons. The sequenced sample was PBMCs, obtained before TCRalphabeta/CD19-depleted stem cell transplant. The receptor set was obtained from a boy under 10 years old with acute lymphoblastic leukemia, due to receive a stem cell transplant. CDR3s include the opening cysteine and the closing phenylalanine or tryptophan. The D gene is left open where the match is weak. Clone size is given for some rows only: seen once, a few or many times, or a class if the clone is expanded.

TRBJ1-6,TRBV6-1,TRBD1,many,CASSDPPGRGSYSPLHF,TGTGCCAGCAGTGACCCGCCGGGCAGGGGGAGTTATTCACCCCTCCACTTT
TRBJ2-7,TRBV20-1,NA,NA,CSSGRGESYEQYF,TGCAGTTCCGGCAGGGGGGAGTCCTACGAGCAGTACTTC
TRBJ2-3,TRBV7-9,NA,many,CASSLAKTDTQYF,TGTGCCAGCAGCTTAGCGAAAACAGATACGCAGTATTTT
TRBJ1-4,TRBV5-6,TRBD1,few,CASSTLRDRANEKLFF,TGTGCCAGCAGCACCCTCCGGGACAGGGCGAATGAAAAACTGTTTTTT
TRBJ2-3,TRBV12-3/TRBV12-4,TRBD2,many,CASSPLAGLLADTQYF,TGTGCCAGCAGCCCACTAGCGGGACTGTTGGCAGATACGCAGTATTTT
TRBJ2-6,TRBV25-1,NA,few,CASSEGQGSGANVLTF,TGTGCCAGCAGTGAAGGGCAGGGCTCTGGGGCCAACGTCCTGACTTTC
TRBJ2-7,TRBV7-2,TRBD1,NA,CASSLSGQGDYEQYF,TGTGCCAGCAGCTTATCGGGACAGGGGGACTACGAGCAGTACTTC
TRBJ2-1,TRBV25-1,NA,few,CASRPGTVFPNNEQFF,TGTGCCAGCCGTCCCGGGACGGTTTTTCCTAACAATGAGCAGTTCTTC
TRBJ2-1,TRBV20-1,TRBD2,many,CSALRRLAGASSYNEQFF,TGCAGTGCCCTAAGGCGGCTAGCGGGAGCGAGCTCCTACAATGAGCAGTTCTTC
TRBJ1-1,TRBV12-3/TRBV12-4,NA,many,CASTLGTLKDTEAFF,TGTGCCAGCACCCTAGGGACGCTTAAGGACACTGAAGCTTTCTTT
TRBJ2-3,TRBV27,TRBD2,many,CASSWAGGHTDTQYF,TGTGCCAGCAGTTGGGCGGGAGGCCATACAGATACGCAGTATTTT
TRBJ1-1,TRBV5-1,NA,NA,CASSPRTLNTEAFF,TGCGCCAGCAGCCCGCGGACACTGAACACTGAAGCTTTCTTT
TRBJ2-1,TRBV18,NA,few,CASSPFGTDNEQFF,TGTGCCAGCTCACCATTTGGGACTGATAATGAGCAGTTCTTC
TRBJ2-1,TRBV5-1,NA,NA,CASSLVSGSSYNEQFF,TGCGCCAGCAGCTTGGTCTCAGGGAGCTCCTACAATGAGCAGTTCTTC
TRBJ2-7,TRBV25-1,NA,NA,CASSEPGQLYEQYF,TGTGCCAGCAGTGAACCCGGACAGCTCTACGAGCAGTACTTC
TRBJ1-5,TRBV7-9,NA,NA,CASSLDSNNQPQHF,TGTGCCAGCAGCTTGGACAGTAATAATCAGCCCCAGCATTTT
TRBJ2-4,TRBV29-1,NA,many,CSAEQGDIQYF,TGCAGCGCTGAACAGGGAGACATTCAGTACTTC
TRBJ2-7,TRBV20-1,NA,NA,CSAGTLGKRDDSYEQYF,TGCAGTGCAGGGACACTCGGGAAGCGGGACGACTCCTACGAGCAGTACTTC
TRBJ2-5,TRBV20-1,NA,few,CSARDPSGVETQYF,TGCAGTGCTAGAGATCCTAGTGGTGTAGAGACCCAGTACTTC
TRBJ2-7,TRBV14,NA,NA,CASPRQGSSYEQYF,TGTGCCAGCCCCCGGCAGGGAAGCTCCTACGAGCAGTACTTC
TRBJ1-2,TRBV6-5,NA,NA,CASSYGGNAGGYTF,TGTGCCAGCAGTTACGGTGGGAATGCGGGCGGCTACACCTTC
TRBJ2-1,TRBV29-1,NA,NA,CSAAGRSSYNEQFF,TGCAGCGCAGCGGGCCGTAGCTCCTACAATGAGCAGTTCTTC
TRBJ2-5,TRBV3-1,NA,few,CASSPNKETQYF,TGTGCCAGCAGCCCGAACAAGGAGACCCAGTACTTC
TRBJ2-7,TRBV20-1,NA,NA,CSARGGQVTLQYF,TGCAGTGCTAGAGGGGGTCAGGTAACTTTACAGTACTTC
TRBJ2-3,TRBV7-9,NA,NA,CASSFSLTDTQYF,TGTGCCAGCAGCTTCAGTTTGACAGATACGCAGTATTTT
TRBJ1-2,TRBV7-6,NA,many,CASSLASSDGYTF,TGTGCCAGCAGCTTAGCGTCATCGGATGGCTACACCTTC
TRBJ2-7,TRBV18,NA,NA,CASSPRRSYEQYF,TGTGCCAGCTCACCTAGGAGGTCCTACGAGCAGTACTTC
TRBJ2-3,TRBV2,TRBD1,few,CASLGTGTSRDTQYF,TGTGCCAGCCTTGGGACAGGGACTTCCCGAGATACGCAGTATTTT
TRBJ2-7,TRBV5-1,NA,NA,CASSLVDFSYEQYF,TGCGCCAGCAGCTTGGTAGATTTCTCCTACGAGCAGTACTTC
TRBJ2-1,TRBV20-1,NA,few,CSARYDRTTEKFF,TGCAGTGCTAGATACGACAGAACTACAGAAAAGTTCTTC
TRBJ2-1,TRBV2,NA,NA,CARGAAGGNEQFF,TGTGCCAGAGGGGCTGCCGGCGGGAATGAGCAGTTCTTC
TRBJ2-5,TRBV5-8,TRBD1,few,CAPGTEETQYF,TGTGCCCCCGGGACAGAAGAGACCCAGTACTTC
TRBJ2-3,TRBV12-3/TRBV12-4,NA,many,CASSPKRDTQYF,TGTGCCAGCAGTCCGAAGAGGGATACGCAGTATTTT
TRBJ2-6,TRBV12-3/TRBV12-4,NA,NA,CASRAGAGANVLTF,TGTGCCAGCAGGGCAGGGGCTGGGGCCAACGTCCTGACTTTC
TRBJ2-7,TRBV10-2,NA,NA,CASSEVTGRGEYF,TGCGCCAGCAGTGAGGTGACAGGCCGAGGGGAGTACTTC
TRBJ2-3,TRBV7-9,NA,NA,CASSLELVADTQCF,TGTGCCAGCAGCTTAGAACTGGTGGCAGATACGCAGTGTTTT
TRBJ1-1,TRBV25-1,NA,many,CASSDTAGGAPGAFF,TGTGCCAGCAGTGACACCGCCGGGGGGGCCCCCGGAGCTTTCTTT
TRBJ2-4,TRBV18,TRBD2,NA,CASSLAPRTSGRYLPIQYF,TGTGCCAGCTCACTAGCCCCAAGGACTAGCGGGAGATATTTGCCCATTCAGTACTTC
TRBJ2-2,TRBV2,TRBD2,once,CASSEPGLATNTGELFF,TGTGCCAGCAGCGAACCGGGACTAGCGACGAACACCGGGGAGCTGTTTTTT
TRBJ2-1,TRBV6-5,NA,many,CASSYSSRGFNEQFF,TGTGCCAGCAGTTACTCGAGTCGGGGTTTTAATGAGCAGTTCTTC
TRBJ2-3,TRBV9,TRBD2,few,CASSVSGSNTDTQYF,TGTGCCAGCAGCGTCAGCGGGAGCAACACAGATACGCAGTATTTT
TRBJ1-5,TRBV12-3/TRBV12-4,NA,many,CASSRLSINQPQHF,TGTGCCAGCAGCCGCTTGTCCATCAATCAGCCCCAGCATTTT